The 8 T cell receptor beta chains given below trace back to one sample, sequenced in a study of blood T cell repertoires in COVID-19. Assay: immunoSEQ multiplex PCR; the TCRdb copy retains only in-frame clones and omits some. The table lists about 230,000 clones, 70% to 85% of them singletons, with 1.4% in the top ten. Sequenced input: peripheral blood. Receptors were obtained from a middle-aged woman who had recovered from COVID-19.

This clone was observed once. V is TRBV19 and J is TRBJ1-3; the D gene is possibly TRBD1 (6 bases). This CDR3 is built from 15 residues. Germline V lookup: CDR1 LNHDA, CDR2 SQIVND (reference sequence). With 5 bases removed from V and 4 bases from J, the gap between germline ends came to 15 bases. In nucleotides, the CDR3 is TGTGCCAGTAGTGCGGACAGCAGCGGAGGAAACACCATATATTTT. Translated: CASSADSSGGNTIYF.

The rearrangement joins TRBV10-3 to TRBJ2-2; D remains unclear. Germline CDR1 and CDR2: ENHRY and SYGVKD. This CDR3 has 14 amino acids. Trimming took off 6 bases at V and 7 bases at J, with 15 bases between the two ends. The DNA of the CDR3 is TGTGCCATCAGGAGGTTAGGAGAGGACGGGGAGCTGTTTTTT. Translation gives CAIRRLGEDGELFF.

The chain employs TRBV4-3 and TRBJ2-1, with TRBD2 matching 12 bases. Losses at the gene ends were 0 bases for V and 8 bases for J; bases not matched to a gene: 14. The CDR3 totals 19 residues. In germline, CDR1 is LGHNA, CDR2 YSLEER. The CDR3 DNA is TGCGCCAGCAGCCAAGATAGGGCTAGCGGGGGGGCCTTTATAGATGAGCAGTTCTTC. This codes for CASSQDRASGGAFIDEQFF.

The V and J genes are TRBV5-4 and TRBJ1-2, with 11 bases aligning to TRBD1. V lost 4 bases and J lost 11; bases outside the gene matches: 7. Looked up from germline, CDR1 is SGHNT and CDR2 is YYREEE (reference sequence). The CDR3 extends over 13 amino acids. CDR3 protein: CASSGYGQGAYTF. The DNA for the CDR3 is TGTGCCAGCAGCGGGTATGGACAGGGGGCATACACCTTC.

At least ten counts were recorded for this clone. This chain uses TRBV19 with TRBJ1-5; D unresolved. V lost 7 bases to trimming and J lost 0 bases, with 13 bases between them. The V gene's germline CDR1 is LNHDA and CDR2 SQIVND (reference sequence). The CDR3 sequence is 15 residues long. The CDR3 is CASIRDPYSNQPQHF. The DNA for the CDR3 is TGTGCCAGTATTCGGGATCCATATAGCAATCAGCCCCAGCATTTT.

The chain recombines TRBV27 with TRBJ2-3; D is perhaps TRBD1 (6 bases). This CDR3 spans 14 amino acids. Trimming removed 6 bases from V and 4 bases from J, with 14 bases in between. CDR1 and CDR2 from the germline V gene are MNHEY and SMNVEV (reference sequence). In DNA form, the CDR3 reads TGTGCCAGCAGCCCTGACAGGCCCCCAGATACGCAGTATTTT. Protein sequence: CASSPDRPPDTQYF.

The gene calls are TRBV15 and TRBJ1-2, with D perhaps TRBD1 (6 bases). Trimming removed 0 bases from V and 0 bases from J, with 8 bases in between. The CDR3 runs 15 residues. The germline V gene has CDR1 LNHNV and CDR2 YYDKDF (reference sequence). This chain's CDR3 is CATSREGQSNYGYTF. The CDR3 DNA reads TGTGCCACCAGCAGAGAAGGACAGTCTAACTATGGCTACACCTTC.

This clone has just one count. This chain joins TRBV19 and TRBJ1-1, with 9 bases fitting TRBD1. Germline CDR1 LNHDA, CDR2 SQIVND (reference sequence). V lost 3 bases, J lost 5 bases, and 4 bases stayed unmatched. CDR3 length: 14 residues. The chain's CDR3 is CASSMTGGRTEAFF. In DNA, the CDR3 is TGTGCCAGTAGTATGACAGGGGGAAGAACTGAAGCTTTCTTT.